The text below deals with one T cell receptor (beta chain). The clone's antigen remains unknown. The record has no base qualities; no much larger clone is one base away. The CDR3 measures 14 amino acids from cysteine to phenylalanine. Only the CDR3 DNA stays, 42 bases, in frame from base 1. V loses 8 bases, J loses 7 bases, and the germline ends lie 21 bases apart. CDR1 and CDR2, per the germline V gene, are MDHEN and SYDVKM. Systemically healthy Caucasian individuals from Russia, roughly 40 in total and aged roughly 6 to 90 years, were included as donors. Each donor gave 9 to 10 milliliters of peripheral blood, collected into EDTA-treated Vacutainer tubes. Ficoll-Paque density-gradient centrifugation was used to isolate PBMCs, with at least 6 million obtained per sample. Total RNA was extracted from PBMCs with Trizol reagent, with at least 5.5 micrograms obtained per sample. For every donor, flow cytometry on a PBMC aliquot measured the percentage of naive CD45RAhigh/CD27high T cells.

The entry originates in a study of blood T cells in healthy people across ages (dated by TCRdb to the mid-2010s). Looking at the study overall: In model experiments, template switching captured about one uniquely barcoded TCR beta cDNA molecule for every two T cells. To track age-related changes in TCR beta repertoire diversity, the study relied on deep sequencing normalized with unique cDNA molecular identifiers. The donors were divided into four age groups: young (average around 16 years), middle-aged (around 41), aged (under 70) and long-lived (about 79). To avoid experimental bias, donors of different ages were randomly spread across the sequencing lanes. For two donors (one aged 18 to 29 and one aged 80 or older), the study analyzed two additional independent replicas of 1 million unique cDNA reads from the same blood draw. Results the study describes overall, beyond this receptor: Total diversity estimates from one million sequenced T cells were considered lower bounds and underestimates. Because profiling used bulk unsorted PBMCs, naive and antigen-experienced compartments could not be compared conclusively. As age increased, observed TCR beta diversity per million T cells dropped in a roughly linear way, and a significant reduction was already evident by age about 40. The long-lived group showed more naive CD4+ T cells, fewer expanded clones and increased TCR diversity than the aged group, suggesting age selection. Because the CMV infection status of the donors was unknown, age-related changes in expanded clonotypes may potentially have been confounded. The percentage of naive T cells measured by flow cytometry correlated strongly with observed TCR beta diversity.

The library was prepared using 5' RACE. TCRdb lists the instrument as Illumina HiSeq 2500. A second PCR of roughly 7 to 11 cycles was performed with a sample-barcoded 5' primer and a J-beta primer mix. A template-switch 5' adaptor carrying 12 random nucleotides introduced a unique molecular identifier onto each TCR beta cDNA molecule. Each sample yielded at least 3 million CDR3-containing paired-end reads. First-strand cDNA was synthesized from all RNA with the Mint cDNA synthesis kit, primed by a TRBC-specific oligonucleotide. Following uracil-DNA glycosylase treatment, all cDNA underwent a first 18-cycle PCR with the universal primers M1SS and BC2_uni_R. Regarding the original processing steps: Each sample was normalized by randomly selecting 1 million high-quality reads, each carrying a distinct molecular identifier. Reads sharing molecular identifiers were discarded rather than binned into consensus sequences. MiTCR, set to a Q25 quality threshold and the strictest error-elimination algorithm, was used for CDR3 identification, clonotype clustering and error correction. A nonparametric unseen species model using Euler transformation provided a lower-bound estimate of total TCR beta diversity. TCRdb took the public reads, trimmed them with fastp at Q25, ran MiXCR for clone calling and kept in-frame beta chains. All rows with the same CDR3 protein become a single entry with the most common DNA and genes. TCRdb, not the authors, supplied the V and J calls. Here the sample has hundreds of thousands of distinct CDR3 sequences; roughly 43% occur a single time. The ten top clones hold around 30% of the sample.

Sequencing was performed on blood. The receptor comes from an elderly man in good health. The V and J genes are TRBV28 and TRBJ2-7; the D gene is possibly TRBD2, with 5 bases matching. CDR3 sequence: CASLDSSKPGEQYF. In nucleotide form, the sequence is TGTGCCAGCCTTGATTCTAGCAAGCCTGGAGAGCAGTACTTC.